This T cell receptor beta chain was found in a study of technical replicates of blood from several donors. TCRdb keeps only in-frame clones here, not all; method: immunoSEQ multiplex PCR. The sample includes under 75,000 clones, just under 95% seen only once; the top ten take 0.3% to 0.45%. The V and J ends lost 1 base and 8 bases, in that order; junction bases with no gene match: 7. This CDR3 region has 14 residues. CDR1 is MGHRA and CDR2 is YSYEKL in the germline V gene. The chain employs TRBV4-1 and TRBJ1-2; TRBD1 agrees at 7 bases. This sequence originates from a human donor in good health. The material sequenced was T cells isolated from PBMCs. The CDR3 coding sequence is TGCGCCAGCAGCCAAGGACAGGGTTCTTCGGGCTACACCTTC. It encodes CASSQGQGSSGYTF.